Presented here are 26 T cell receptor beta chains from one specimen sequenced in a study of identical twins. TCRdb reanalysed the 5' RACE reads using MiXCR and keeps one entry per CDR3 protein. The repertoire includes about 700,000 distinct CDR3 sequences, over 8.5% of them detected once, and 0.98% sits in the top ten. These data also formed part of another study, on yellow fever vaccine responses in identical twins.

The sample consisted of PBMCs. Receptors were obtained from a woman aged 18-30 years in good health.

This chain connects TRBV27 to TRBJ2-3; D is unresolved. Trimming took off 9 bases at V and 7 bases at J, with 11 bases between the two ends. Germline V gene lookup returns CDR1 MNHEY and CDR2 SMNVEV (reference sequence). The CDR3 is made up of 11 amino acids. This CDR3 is CASLGTHTQYF. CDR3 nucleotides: TGTGCCAGTCTCGGAACGCATACGCAGTATTTT.

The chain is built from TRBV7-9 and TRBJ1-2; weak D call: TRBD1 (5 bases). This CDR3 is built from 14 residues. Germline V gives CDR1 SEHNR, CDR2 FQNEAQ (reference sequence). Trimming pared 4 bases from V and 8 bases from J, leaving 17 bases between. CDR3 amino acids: CASSSPEGRGGYTF. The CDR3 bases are TGTGCCAGCAGCTCCCCCGAGGGGCGAGGAGGCTACACCTTC.

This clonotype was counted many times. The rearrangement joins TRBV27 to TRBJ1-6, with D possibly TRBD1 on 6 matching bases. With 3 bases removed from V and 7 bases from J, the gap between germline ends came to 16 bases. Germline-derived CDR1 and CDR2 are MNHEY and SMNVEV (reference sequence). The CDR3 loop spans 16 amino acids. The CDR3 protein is CASSLVGQLRNSPLHF. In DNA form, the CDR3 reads TGTGCCAGCAGTTTGGTCGGACAGCTGAGAAATTCACCCCTCCACTTT.

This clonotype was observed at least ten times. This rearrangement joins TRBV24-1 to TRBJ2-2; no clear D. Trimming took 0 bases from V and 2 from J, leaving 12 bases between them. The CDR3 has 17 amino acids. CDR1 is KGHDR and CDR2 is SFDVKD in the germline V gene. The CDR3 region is CATSDLLVTANTGELFF. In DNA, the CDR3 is TGTGCCACCAGTGATTTGCTGGTAACAGCCAACACCGGGGAGCTGTTTTTT.

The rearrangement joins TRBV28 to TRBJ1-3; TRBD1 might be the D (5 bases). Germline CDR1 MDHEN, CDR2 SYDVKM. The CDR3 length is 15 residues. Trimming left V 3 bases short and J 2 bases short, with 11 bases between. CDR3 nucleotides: TGTGCCAGCAGTTTGCCGGGGCCTGCTGGAAACACCATATATTTT. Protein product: CASSLPGPAGNTIYF.

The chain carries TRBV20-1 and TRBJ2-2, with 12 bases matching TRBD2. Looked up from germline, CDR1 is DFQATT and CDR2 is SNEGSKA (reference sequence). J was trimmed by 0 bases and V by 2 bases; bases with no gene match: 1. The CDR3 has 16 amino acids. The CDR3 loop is CSARLAGGTNTGELFF. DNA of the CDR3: TGCAGTGCTAGACTAGCGGGAGGGACGAACACCGGGGAGCTGTTTTTT.

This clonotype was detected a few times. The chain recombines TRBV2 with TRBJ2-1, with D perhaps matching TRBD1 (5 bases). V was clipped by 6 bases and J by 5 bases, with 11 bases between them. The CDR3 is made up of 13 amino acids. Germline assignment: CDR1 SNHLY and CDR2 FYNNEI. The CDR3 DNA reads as TGTGCCAGCAGGGACAAATATCACAATGAGCAGTTCTTC. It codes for CASRDKYHNEQFF. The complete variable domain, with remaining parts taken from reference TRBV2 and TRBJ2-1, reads EPEVTQTPSHQVTQMGQEVILRCVPISNHLYFYWYRQILGQKVEFLVSFYNNEISEKSEIFDDQFSVERPDGSNFTLKIRSTKLEDSAMYFCASRDKYHNEQFFGPGTRLTVL.

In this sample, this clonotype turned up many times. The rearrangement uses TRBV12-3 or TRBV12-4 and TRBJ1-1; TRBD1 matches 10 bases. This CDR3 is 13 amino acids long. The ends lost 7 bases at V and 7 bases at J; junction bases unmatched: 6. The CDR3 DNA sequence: TGTGCCAGCATTAGGACAGGGGGATTTGAAGCTTTCTTT. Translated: CASIRTGGFEAFF.

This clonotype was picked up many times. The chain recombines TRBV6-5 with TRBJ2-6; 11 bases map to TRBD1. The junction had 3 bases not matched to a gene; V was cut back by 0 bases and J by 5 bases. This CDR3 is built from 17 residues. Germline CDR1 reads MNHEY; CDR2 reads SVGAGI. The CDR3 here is CASSYSGQGAWANVLTF. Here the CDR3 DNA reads TGTGCCAGCAGTTACTCCGGACAGGGGGCCTGGGCCAACGTCCTGACTTTC.

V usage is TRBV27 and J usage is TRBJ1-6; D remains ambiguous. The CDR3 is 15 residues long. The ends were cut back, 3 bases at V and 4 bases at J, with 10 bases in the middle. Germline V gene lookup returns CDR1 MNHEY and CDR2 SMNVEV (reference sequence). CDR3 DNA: TGTGCCAGCAGTTTTTACGGTGTTTATAATTCACCCCTCCACTTT. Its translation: CASSFYGVYNSPLHF.

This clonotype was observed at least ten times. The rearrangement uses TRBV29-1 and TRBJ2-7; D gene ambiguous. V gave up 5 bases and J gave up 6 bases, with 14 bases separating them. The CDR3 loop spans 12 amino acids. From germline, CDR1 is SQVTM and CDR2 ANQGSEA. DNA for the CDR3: TGCAGCGTTAGTCTATTCGGGTTCGAGCAGTACTTC. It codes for CSVSLFGFEQYF.

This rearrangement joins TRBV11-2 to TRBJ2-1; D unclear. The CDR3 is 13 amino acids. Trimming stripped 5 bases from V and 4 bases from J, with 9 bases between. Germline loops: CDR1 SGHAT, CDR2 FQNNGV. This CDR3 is CASSGLRYNEQFF. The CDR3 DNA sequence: TGTGCCAGCAGCGGATTGCGTTACAATGAGCAGTTCTTC. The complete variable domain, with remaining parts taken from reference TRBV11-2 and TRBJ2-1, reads EAGVAQSPRYKIIEKRQSVAFWCNPISGHATLYWYQQILGQGPKLLIQFQNNGVVDDSQLPKDRFSAERLKGVDSTLKIQPAKLEDSAVYLCASSGLRYNEQFFGPGTRLTVL.

The CDR3 bases are TGTGCCAGCCAGGGGAGGGTTTACGAGCAGTACTTC. This encodes CASQGRVYEQYF. The chain is built from TRBV2 and TRBJ2-7; D is perhaps TRBD2 (7 bases). CDR3 size: 12 residues. CDR1 and CDR2 (germline): SNHLY, FYNNEI. Trimming shortened V by 8 bases and J by 4 bases, and 12 bases separated the two germline ends.

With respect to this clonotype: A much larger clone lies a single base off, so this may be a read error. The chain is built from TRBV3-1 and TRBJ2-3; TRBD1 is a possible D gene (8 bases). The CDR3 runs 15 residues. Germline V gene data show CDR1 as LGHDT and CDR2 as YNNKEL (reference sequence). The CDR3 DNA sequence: TGTGCCAGCTGCCAAGCGGGACAGGAGACAGATACGCAGTATTTT. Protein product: CASCQAGQETDTQYF.

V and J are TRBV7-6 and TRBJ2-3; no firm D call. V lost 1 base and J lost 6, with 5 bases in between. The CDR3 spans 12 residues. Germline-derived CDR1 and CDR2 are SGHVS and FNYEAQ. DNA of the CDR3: TGTGCCAGCAGCTTAGAGTATGATACGCAGTATTTT. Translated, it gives CASSLEYDTQYF.

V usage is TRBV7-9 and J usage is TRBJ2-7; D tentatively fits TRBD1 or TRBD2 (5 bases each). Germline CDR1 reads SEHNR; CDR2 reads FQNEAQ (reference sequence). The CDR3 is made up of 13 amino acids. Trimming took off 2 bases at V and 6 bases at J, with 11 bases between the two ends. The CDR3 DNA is TGTGCCAGCAGCTTACGAGGGGAGAGCGAGCAGTACTTC. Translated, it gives CASSLRGESEQYF.

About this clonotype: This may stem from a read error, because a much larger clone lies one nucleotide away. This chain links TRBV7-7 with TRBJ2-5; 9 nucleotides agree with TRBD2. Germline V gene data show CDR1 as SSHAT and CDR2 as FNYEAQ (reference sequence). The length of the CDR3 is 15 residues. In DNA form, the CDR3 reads TGTGCTAGCAGCCCCGGGGGGACTAGCCAAGAGACCGAGTACTTC. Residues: CASSPGGTSQETEYF.

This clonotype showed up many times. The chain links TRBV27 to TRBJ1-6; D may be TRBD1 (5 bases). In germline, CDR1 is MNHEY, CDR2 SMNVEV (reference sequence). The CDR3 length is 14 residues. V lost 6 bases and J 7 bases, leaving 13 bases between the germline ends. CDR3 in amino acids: CASSQQAANSPLHF. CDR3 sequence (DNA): TGTGCCAGCAGCCAACAGGCTGCCAATTCACCCCTCCACTTT.

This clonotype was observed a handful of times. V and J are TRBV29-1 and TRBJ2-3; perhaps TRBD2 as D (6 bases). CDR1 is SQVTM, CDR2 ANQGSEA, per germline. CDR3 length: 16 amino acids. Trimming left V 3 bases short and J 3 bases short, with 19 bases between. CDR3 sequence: CSVDPPRGDGTDTQYF. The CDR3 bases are TGCAGCGTTGACCCTCCTCGCGGGGACGGAACAGATACGCAGTATTTT.

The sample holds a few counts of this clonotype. Written as DNA, the CDR3 is TGTGCCAGCAGCTCAGGAAAAAGGGGCGCAGATACGCAGTATTTT. Its protein product is CASSSGKRGADTQYF. The chain has TRBV13 and TRBJ2-3; D perhaps matches TRBD1 (5 bases). Germline CDR1 PRHDT, CDR2 FYEKMQ (reference sequence). V was clipped by 4 bases and J by 4 bases, with 15 bases between them. The CDR3 is 15 amino acids.

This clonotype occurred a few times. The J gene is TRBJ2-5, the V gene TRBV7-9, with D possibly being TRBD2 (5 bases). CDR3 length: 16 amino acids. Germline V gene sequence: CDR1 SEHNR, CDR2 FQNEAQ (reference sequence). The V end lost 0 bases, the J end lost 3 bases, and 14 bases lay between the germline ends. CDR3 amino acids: CASSLAPGFIEETQYF. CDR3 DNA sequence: TGTGCCAGCAGCTTAGCGCCGGGGTTTATTGAAGAGACCCAGTACTTC. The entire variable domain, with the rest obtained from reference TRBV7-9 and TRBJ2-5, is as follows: DTGVSQNPRHKITKRGQNVTFRCDPISEHNRLYWYRQTLGQGPEFLTYFQNEAQLEKSRLLSDRFSAERPKGSFSTLEIQRTEQGDSAMYLCASSLAPGFIEETQYFGPGTRLLVL.

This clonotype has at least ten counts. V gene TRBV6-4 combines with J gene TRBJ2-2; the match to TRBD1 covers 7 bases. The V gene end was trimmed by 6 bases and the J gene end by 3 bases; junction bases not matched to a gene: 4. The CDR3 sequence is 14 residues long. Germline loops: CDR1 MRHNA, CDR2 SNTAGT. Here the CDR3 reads CASSTGTDTGELFF. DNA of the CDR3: TGTGCCAGCAGCACCGGGACAGACACCGGGGAGCTGTTTTTT.

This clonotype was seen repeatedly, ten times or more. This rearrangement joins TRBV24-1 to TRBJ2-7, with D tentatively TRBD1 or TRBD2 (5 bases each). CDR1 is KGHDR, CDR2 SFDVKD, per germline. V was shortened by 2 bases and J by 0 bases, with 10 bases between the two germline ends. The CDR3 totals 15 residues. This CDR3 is CATSDSGTNSYEQYF. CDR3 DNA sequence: TGTGCCACCAGTGATTCCGGGACCAACTCCTACGAGCAGTACTTC.

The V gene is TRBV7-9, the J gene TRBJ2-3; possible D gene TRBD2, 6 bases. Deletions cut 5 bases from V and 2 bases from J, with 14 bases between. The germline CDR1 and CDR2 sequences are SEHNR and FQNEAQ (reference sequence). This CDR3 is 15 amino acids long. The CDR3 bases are TGTGCCAGCAGCCCAGGACGGGGGAACACAGATACGCAGTATTTT. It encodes CASSPGRGNTDTQYF.

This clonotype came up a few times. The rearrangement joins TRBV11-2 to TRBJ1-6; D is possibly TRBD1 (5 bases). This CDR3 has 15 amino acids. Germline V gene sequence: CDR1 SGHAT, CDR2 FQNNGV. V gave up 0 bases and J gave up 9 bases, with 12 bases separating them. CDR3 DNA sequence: TGTGCCAGCAGCTTAGATCCAGGGAAGCTTTCACCCCTCCACTTT. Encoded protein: CASSLDPGKLSPLHF.

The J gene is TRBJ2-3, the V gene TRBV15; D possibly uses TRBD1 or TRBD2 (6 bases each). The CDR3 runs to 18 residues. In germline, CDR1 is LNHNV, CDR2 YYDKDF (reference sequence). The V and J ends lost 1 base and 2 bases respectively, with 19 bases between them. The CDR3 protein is CATSRATHEWGATDTQYF. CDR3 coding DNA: TGTGCCACCAGCAGAGCGACTCATGAGTGGGGGGCCACAGATACGCAGTATTTT.